The source of this TCR beta chain is a study of cytomegalovirus exposure and HLA in healthy donors (dated by TCRdb to about 2017). As for the study more broadly: According to a later analysis, one platform produced both the 100 to 150 validation repertoires and the approximately 670 repertoires of the first cohort. High-throughput TCR immunosequencing, statistical association of individual TCRs with disease status, and machine learning were combined to predict cytomegalovirus infection status. The study aimed to test whether cataloging public T cell receptors could reveal signatures of past pathogen exposure. Along with the approximately 650-subject first cohort, a separate validation cohort of over a hundred different subjects was used.

The donors were included in the validation cohort of roughly 120 subjects, a group kept apart from the approximately 700-subject first cohort. Receptors were amplified or captured by the immunoSEQ multiplex PCR assay. As for the original processing: A statistical classification framework was developed to diagnose cytomegalovirus status using the catalog of TCR beta chain sequences. This is the immuneACCESS table as TCRdb keeps it, with only in-frame sequences that have V and J called. A part of the clones is gone; compared with another copy, unresolved V genes explain less than half, and the rest is unexplained. Clone size and the V and J calls come from that table; the DNA yielded D and trimming. The sample profile shows about 180,000 clones; about 86% of them were found once. The leading ten clones occupy approximately 1.5% of the sample. General study outcomes and caveats: The classifier was reported to diagnose cytomegalovirus status with high specificity and sensitivity in both the original cohort and the validation cohort. In a later analysis, TCRs clustered in the first cohort were found to also tend to co-occur in the approximately 120 validation repertoires, with 94% of cluster scores above 0. A later analysis lacked HLA typing for the validation cohort, so it scored co-occurrence in that cohort across all 120 or so repertoires. The study gave a list of around 170 TCR beta chains associated with cytomegalovirus. Most TCR sequences were observed very rarely across donors, whereas some public TCRs were present in many individuals. The authors suggested that the approach could potentially be extended to other disease states and immunological phenotypes. In vitro tests confirmed that a few of the cytomegalovirus-associated TCR beta chains recognize cytomegalovirus antigens.

In regard to this clone: Its antigen target is currently unknown. Within one base of it there is no much larger clone, and no base qualities were kept.

V is cut back by 1 base and J by 6 bases, with 9 bases in the junction unmatched. The cysteine opens and the phenylalanine closes a CDR3 of 17 amino acids. This entry keeps only the CDR3 DNA: 51 bases, framed from base 1. The germline V gene (reference sequence) specifies SGHNT as CDR1 and YYREEE as CDR2. This receptor was obtained from a woman under 40 in good health and CMV-seronegative. The material sequenced was PBMCs. The chain couples TRBV5-4 to TRBJ2-7; 14 nucleotides in the junction match TRBD2. The CDR3 region has the sequence CASSLRVTSGGAGEQYF. The nucleotide sequence reads as follows: TGTGCCAGCAGCTTGAGGGTGACTAGCGGGGGGGCGGGCGAGCAGTACTTC. The entire variable domain, with the stretches around the CDR3 drawn from the reference TRBV5-4 and TRBJ2-7 proteins, is ETGVTQSPTHLIKTRGQQVTLRCSSQSGHNTVSWYQQALGQGPQFIFQYYREEENGRGNFPPRFSGLQFPNYSSELNVNALELDDSALYLCASSLRVTSGGAGEQYFGPGTRLTVT.